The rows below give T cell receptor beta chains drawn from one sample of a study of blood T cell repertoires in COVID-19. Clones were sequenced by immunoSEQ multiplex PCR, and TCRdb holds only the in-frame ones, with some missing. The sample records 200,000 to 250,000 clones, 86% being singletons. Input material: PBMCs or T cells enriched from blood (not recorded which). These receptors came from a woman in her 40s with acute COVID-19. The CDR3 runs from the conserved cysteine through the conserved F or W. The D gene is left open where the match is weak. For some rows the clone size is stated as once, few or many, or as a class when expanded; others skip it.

CDR3nt: TGCGCCAGCAGCCAGCACAGGGGTAACTTGCTAGGCGGCTACACCTTC; CDR3aa: CASSQHRGNLLGGYTF; abundance: -; v_gene: TRBV4-3; d_gene: TRBD1; j_gene: TRBJ1-2
CDR3nt: TGCGTACGTAGGACAGGGGCTAACTATGGCTACACCTTC; CDR3aa: CVRRTGANYGYTF; abundance: -; v_gene: TRBV2; d_gene: TRBD1; j_gene: TRBJ1-2
CDR3nt: TGTGCCAGCAGAAGGGACAGGGATTCACCCCTCCACTTT; CDR3aa: CASRRDRDSPLHF; abundance: -; v_gene: TRBV6-5; d_gene: TRBD1; j_gene: TRBJ1-6
CDR3nt: TGTGCCAGCACCCGACAGGGGATCTACGAGCAGTACTTC; CDR3aa: CASTRQGIYEQYF; abundance: -; v_gene: TRBV7-8; d_gene: TRBD1; j_gene: TRBJ2-7
CDR3nt: TGTGCCAGCAGCGTAAGGGCGGGGGTGTACAATGAGCAGTTCTTC; CDR3aa: CASSVRAGVYNEQFF; abundance: few; v_gene: TRBV9; d_gene: TRBD2; j_gene: TRBJ2-1
CDR3nt: TGTGCCAGCTCACCTGACAGTGCAACTAATGAAAAACTGTTTTTT; CDR3aa: CASSPDSATNEKLFF; abundance: -; v_gene: TRBV18; d_gene: -; j_gene: TRBJ1-4
CDR3nt: TGTGCCAGCAGCCTAGGGTCCAGGATCGCCACAGATACGCAGTATTTT; CDR3aa: CASSLGSRIATDTQYF; abundance: -; v_gene: TRBV9; d_gene: -; j_gene: TRBJ2-3
CDR3nt: TGTGCCAGCAGCTTTCGGGGTAGGACCGGGGAGCTGTTTTTT; CDR3aa: CASSFRGRTGELFF; abundance: -; v_gene: TRBV5-4; d_gene: -; j_gene: TRBJ2-2
CDR3nt: TGTGCCAGCAGCCCCCGTCCACTAGCGGGAAACACCGGGGAGCTGTTTTTT; CDR3aa: CASSPRPLAGNTGELFF; abundance: -; v_gene: TRBV3-1/TRBV3-2; d_gene: TRBD2; j_gene: TRBJ2-2
CDR3nt: TGTGCCAGTAGTATGGGCAGGGCTAATTACGAGCAGTACTTC; CDR3aa: CASSMGRANYEQYF; abundance: -; v_gene: TRBV19; d_gene: -; j_gene: TRBJ2-7
CDR3nt: TGTGCCAGCAGTGAATCGTTGAGGAACTATGGCTACACCTTC; CDR3aa: CASSESLRNYGYTF; abundance: -; v_gene: TRBV6-1; d_gene: -; j_gene: TRBJ1-2
CDR3nt: TGTGCCAGCAGTGAAAAACAGGGGTGGGTCACTGAAGCTTTCTTT; CDR3aa: CASSEKQGWVTEAFF; abundance: -; v_gene: TRBV2; d_gene: TRBD1; j_gene: TRBJ1-1
CDR3nt: TGCGCCAGCAGCTTCGACATCCCCTATGGCTACACCTTC; CDR3aa: CASSFDIPYGYTF; abundance: few; v_gene: TRBV5-1; d_gene: -; j_gene: TRBJ1-2
CDR3nt: TGTGCCAGCAGCGACGACAGGAACACTGAAGCTTTCTTT; CDR3aa: CASSDDRNTEAFF; abundance: -; v_gene: TRBV11-3; d_gene: -; j_gene: TRBJ1-1
CDR3nt: TGTGCCAGCAGCCCCAGGTTTTTAAGCAATCAGCCCCAGCATTTT; CDR3aa: CASSPRFLSNQPQHF; abundance: -; v_gene: TRBV6-5; d_gene: -; j_gene: TRBJ1-5
CDR3nt: TGTGCCTGGAGTGTCGGGGGTAATGAAAAACTGTTTTTT; CDR3aa: CAWSVGGNEKLFF; abundance: -; v_gene: TRBV30; d_gene: -; j_gene: TRBJ1-4
CDR3nt: TGTGCCTGGACCTTCACAGGGGGTGAACGGGGCTACACCTTC; CDR3aa: CAWTFTGGERGYTF; abundance: -; v_gene: TRBV30; d_gene: TRBD1; j_gene: TRBJ1-2
CDR3nt: TGTGCCAGCAGCTTAGACGGACAGGCTAATCAGCCCCAGCATTTT; CDR3aa: CASSLDGQANQPQHF; abundance: few; v_gene: TRBV7-9; d_gene: TRBD1; j_gene: TRBJ1-5
CDR3nt: TGTGCCAGCAGTTCACAGCCGGGAGGGGGCGATTCAGATACGCAGTATTTT; CDR3aa: CASSSQPGGGDSDTQYF; abundance: -; v_gene: TRBV6-2/TRBV6-3; d_gene: -; j_gene: TRBJ2-3
CDR3nt: TGTGCCAGCAGCCTAAACAGGGTTACTAATGAAAAACTGTTTTTT; CDR3aa: CASSLNRVTNEKLFF; abundance: -; v_gene: TRBV11-2; d_gene: -; j_gene: TRBJ1-4
CDR3nt: TGCGCCAGCAGCCAAGGTTTACTAGCGGGGGGGCGCGGCACAGATACGCAGTATTTT; CDR3aa: CASSQGLLAGGRGTDTQYF; abundance: -; v_gene: TRBV4-1; d_gene: TRBD2; j_gene: TRBJ2-3
CDR3nt: TGTGCCAGTAGTATCGAGGGCACAGCTAACTATGGCTACACCTTC; CDR3aa: CASSIEGTANYGYTF; abundance: -; v_gene: TRBV19; d_gene: -; j_gene: TRBJ1-2
CDR3nt: TGTGCCAGCAGCGGTGGGGGGGGCCAGACAGATACGCAGTATTTT; CDR3aa: CASSGGGGQTDTQYF; abundance: -; v_gene: TRBV9; d_gene: -; j_gene: TRBJ2-3
CDR3nt: TGTGCCAGCAGACTAACGAACACCGGGGAGCTGTTTTTT; CDR3aa: CASRLTNTGELFF; abundance: -; v_gene: TRBV6-6; d_gene: -; j_gene: TRBJ2-2
CDR3nt: TGCGCCAGCAGCTTGGAGGGACAGGGAAACCCGAACACCGGGGAGCTGTTTTTT; CDR3aa: CASSLEGQGNPNTGELFF; abundance: -; v_gene: TRBV5-1; d_gene: TRBD1; j_gene: TRBJ2-2
CDR3nt: TGCGCCAGCAGCTTCCTAACTAGCGGGGGGGGCAATGAGCAGTTCTTC; CDR3aa: CASSFLTSGGGNEQFF; abundance: -; v_gene: TRBV5-1; d_gene: TRBD2; j_gene: TRBJ2-1
CDR3nt: TGTGCCAGCTCGACGGACAGGCGAAACACTGAAGCTTTCTTT; CDR3aa: CASSTDRRNTEAFF; abundance: -; v_gene: TRBV18; d_gene: TRBD1; j_gene: TRBJ1-1
CDR3nt: TGCAGTGCTAGTTCGGTCTTCACCTCTGGAAACACCATATATTTT; CDR3aa: CSASSVFTSGNTIYF; abundance: -; v_gene: TRBV20-1; d_gene: -; j_gene: TRBJ1-3
CDR3nt: TGCGCCAGCAGCCCACTTCTAACAGGGGGCCGGGAGACCCAGTACTTC; CDR3aa: CASSPLLTGGRETQYF; abundance: -; v_gene: TRBV5-1; d_gene: TRBD1; j_gene: TRBJ2-5
CDR3nt: TGTGCCTCGGTGGCCTACAATGAGCAGTTCTTC; CDR3aa: CASVAYNEQFF; abundance: -; v_gene: TRBV5-4; d_gene: -; j_gene: TRBJ2-1
CDR3nt: TGTGCCAGCAGCTTTGAACAGGGTTCTGGAAACACCATATATTTT; CDR3aa: CASSFEQGSGNTIYF; abundance: once; v_gene: TRBV5-6; d_gene: -; j_gene: TRBJ1-3
CDR3nt: TGTGCCAGCAGCGTAACAGGGGACATGAACACTGAAGCTTTCTTT; CDR3aa: CASSVTGDMNTEAFF; abundance: -; v_gene: TRBV9; d_gene: TRBD1; j_gene: TRBJ1-1
CDR3nt: TGTGCCAGCAGAACAGGGGTGCCCACAGATACGCAGTATTTT; CDR3aa: CASRTGVPTDTQYF; abundance: once; v_gene: TRBV7-9; d_gene: TRBD1; j_gene: TRBJ2-3
CDR3nt: TGTGCCAGCCAGAGTGGGGGACTAAACACAGATACGCAGTATTTT; CDR3aa: CASQSGGLNTDTQYF; abundance: -; v_gene: TRBV6-5; d_gene: TRBD2; j_gene: TRBJ2-3
CDR3nt: TGTGCCAGCTCACCAGGGACAGGGGTAGGGTACGAGCAGTACTTC; CDR3aa: CASSPGTGVGYEQYF; abundance: -; v_gene: TRBV18; d_gene: TRBD1; j_gene: TRBJ2-7
CDR3nt: TGTGCCAGCAGCCAAACCACAGGGGGCAGGGGCTACACCTTC; CDR3aa: CASSQTTGGRGYTF; abundance: -; v_gene: TRBV3-1/TRBV3-2; d_gene: TRBD1; j_gene: TRBJ1-2
CDR3nt: TGTGCCAGTAGTAGGGGACAGGACTTCCAAGAGACCCAGTACTTC; CDR3aa: CASSRGQDFQETQYF; abundance: -; v_gene: TRBV19; d_gene: TRBD1; j_gene: TRBJ2-5
CDR3nt: TGTGCCAGCAGTCTAGGAGCCACGAACACTGAAGCTTTCTTT; CDR3aa: CASSLGATNTEAFF; abundance: -; v_gene: TRBV2; d_gene: -; j_gene: TRBJ1-1
CDR3nt: TGTGCCAGCAGCTTGGAGGGCAGGGGGCTTAATTCACCCCTCCACTTT; CDR3aa: CASSLEGRGLNSPLHF; abundance: -; v_gene: TRBV7-2; d_gene: TRBD1; j_gene: TRBJ1-6
CDR3nt: TGTGCCAGCAGCTTAGGGACAGACCACTATGGCTACACCTTC; CDR3aa: CASSLGTDHYGYTF; abundance: -; v_gene: TRBV7-9; d_gene: -; j_gene: TRBJ1-2
CDR3nt: TGTGCCTGGAGCGGCCGGGGGAACACTGAAGCTTTCTTT; CDR3aa: CAWSGRGNTEAFF; abundance: -; v_gene: TRBV30; d_gene: -; j_gene: TRBJ1-1
CDR3nt: TGTGCCAGCAGTTGGGGCGATCCGAACACTGAAGCTTTCTTT; CDR3aa: CASSWGDPNTEAFF; abundance: -; v_gene: TRBV7-9; d_gene: -; j_gene: TRBJ1-1
CDR3nt: TGTGCCAGCAGCTTAGGGCAGGGGATGGAGGAGACCCAGTACTTC; CDR3aa: CASSLGQGMEETQYF; abundance: -; v_gene: TRBV11-2; d_gene: -; j_gene: TRBJ2-5
CDR3nt: TGTGCCAGCAGTGCAACAGGGTCGGCTGGAAACACCATATATTTT; CDR3aa: CASSATGSAGNTIYF; abundance: few; v_gene: TRBV27; d_gene: -; j_gene: TRBJ1-3
CDR3nt: TGTGCCAGCAGCACCCCCCGGGCCGGGGGAGCGACCCAGTACTTC; CDR3aa: CASSTPRAGGATQYF; abundance: -; v_gene: TRBV6-5; d_gene: -; j_gene: TRBJ2-5
CDR3nt: TGTGCCAGCAGTGCCGGGACAGGGGGCATCGGTCAGCCCCAGCATTTT; CDR3aa: CASSAGTGGIGQPQHF; abundance: -; v_gene: TRBV6-1; d_gene: TRBD1; j_gene: TRBJ1-5
CDR3nt: TGTGCCAGCAGCCCCGGGACTCGGGTTGAGCAGTACTTC; CDR3aa: CASSPGTRVEQYF; abundance: many; v_gene: TRBV14; d_gene: -; j_gene: TRBJ2-7
CDR3nt: TGTGCCAGCATCATGAACACTGAAGCTTTCTTT; CDR3aa: CASIMNTEAFF; abundance: -; v_gene: TRBV2; d_gene: -; j_gene: TRBJ1-1
CDR3nt: TGTGCCAGCAGCGCGGGACAGGGCGGCAATCAGCCCCAGCATTTT; CDR3aa: CASSAGQGGNQPQHF; abundance: -; v_gene: TRBV9; d_gene: TRBD1; j_gene: TRBJ1-5
CDR3nt: TGTGCCAGCAGTTTATTAGAACAGCCCCAGCATTTT; CDR3aa: CASSLLEQPQHF; abundance: few; v_gene: TRBV12-3/TRBV12-4; d_gene: -; j_gene: TRBJ1-5
CDR3nt: TGTGCTAGCAGCTTAGCCCGGGTGGGGGCCCGACCCCTCCACTTT; CDR3aa: CASSLARVGARPLHF; abundance: -; v_gene: TRBV7-7; d_gene: -; j_gene: TRBJ1-6
CDR3nt: TGTGCCAGCAGGCGGGGCTGGACAGGGGGCGCGGGCACCGGGGAGCTGTTTTTT; CDR3aa: CASRRGWTGGAGTGELFF; abundance: -; v_gene: TRBV5-6; d_gene: TRBD1; j_gene: TRBJ2-2
CDR3nt: TGTGCCAGCAGCCCCTTCCAGGGTGACTATGGCTACACCTTC; CDR3aa: CASSPFQGDYGYTF; abundance: -; v_gene: TRBV9; d_gene: -; j_gene: TRBJ1-2